This TCR beta chain is drawn from a study of T cell changes during pregnancy in multiple sclerosis. This table comes from immunoSEQ multiplex PCR, and its TCRdb copy is limited to in-frame clones, with some not included. The table records around 66,000 clones, roughly nine tenths of them present only once. The clonotype was recovered from a female donor in good health, enrolled as a control in a pregnancy study. The sample was peripheral blood, taken in the third trimester of pregnancy.

CDR3 amino acids: CASSVTGQTNEKLFF. The CDR3 coding sequence is TGTGCCAGCAGCGTAACAGGACAGACCAATGAAAAACTGTTTTTT. The V gene is TRBV2, the J gene TRBJ1-4; TRBD1 is a possible D gene (6 bases). V gave up 6 bases and J gave up 5 bases, with 16 bases separating them. The CDR3 has 15 amino acids. Germline V CDR1 and CDR2: SNHLY, FYNNEI.